Following are 26 T cell receptor beta chains from one sample sequenced in a study of blood T cell repertoires in COVID-19. Sequencing was performed with immunoSEQ multiplex PCR; in TCRdb, only in-frame clones are kept and a portion is missing. The table shows about 87,000 clones, with 80% occurring only once. Sequencing was performed on peripheral blood. The receptors come from a woman aged 80 or over with active or convalescent COVID-19.

The chain has TRBV18 and TRBJ2-1; 12 nucleotides match TRBD2. Germline CDR1 KGHSH, CDR2 LQKENI. This CDR3 spans 18 amino acids. V was pared by 2 bases and J by 3 bases, with 8 bases of the junction left unmatched. CDR3: CASSPLLTSGSFYNEQFF. In DNA, the CDR3 is TGTGCCAGCTCACCATTATTGACTAGCGGGAGTTTCTACAATGAGCAGTTCTTC.

With regard to this clone: One end of the junction is discordant with germline, which a read error may explain. This chain links TRBV7-2 with TRBJ1-3, with 7 positions matching TRBD1. From germline, CDR1 is SGHTA and CDR2 FQGNSA. This CDR3 has 14 amino acids. CDR3 amino acids: CASSLGGGKEKEHF. The CDR3, as DNA: TGTGCCAGCAGCTTAGGAGGGGGCAAGGAAAAAGAACATTTT.

The V call is TRBV3-1 (or the pseudogene TRBV3-2), the J call TRBJ2-7; 10 nucleotides align to TRBD2. V trimming: 4 bases; J trimming: 2 bases; junction bases outside the gene matches: 5. This CDR3 comprises 15 residues. Germline V gene sequence: CDR1 LGHDT, CDR2 YNNKEL (reference sequence). Here the CDR3 DNA reads TGTGCCAGCAGCCTCAACAGCGGGGGGGCCTACGAGCAGTACTTC. Protein product: CASSLNSGGAYEQYF.

This sequence joins TRBV15 and TRBJ1-6; 7 bases match TRBD1. In germline, CDR1 is LNHNV, CDR2 YYDKDF (reference sequence). The J segment lost 9 bases and the V segment lost 7 bases, leaving 9 bases of the junction unmatched. This CDR3 has 14 amino acids. The CDR3 reads CATTVGRDSSPLHF. CDR3 nucleotides: TGTGCCACCACTGTGGGCAGGGACAGTTCACCCCTCCACTTT.

This clone was counted between two and nine times. This rearrangement joins TRBV4-1 to TRBJ2-7, with 7 bases aligning to TRBD1. Per the germline V gene, CDR1 is MGHRA and CDR2 is YSYEKL. Unmatched junction bases numbered 8, after V lost 1 base and J lost 2 bases. CDR3 length: 16 residues. Here the CDR3 reads CASSQAWARGTYEQYF. The CDR3 bases are TGCGCCAGCAGCCAAGCGTGGGCCAGGGGGACCTACGAGCAGTACTTC.

The chain carries TRBV18 and TRBJ2-2; TRBD1 might be the D (7 bases). Deletions cut 5 bases from V and 4 bases from J, with 11 bases between. The CDR3 runs to 14 residues. Germline V gene data show CDR1 as KGHSH and CDR2 as LQKENI. The CDR3 protein is CASSGGGSTGELFF. The CDR3 region has the DNA TGTGCCAGCTCAGGAGGGGGCAGCACCGGGGAGCTGTTTTTT.

This clone was seen only a few times. The chain recombines TRBV3-1 (or the pseudogene TRBV3-2) with TRBJ2-3; 8 bases match TRBD2. CDR1 LGHDT and CDR2 YNNKEL come from the germline V gene (reference sequence). V gave up 0 bases and J gave up 3 bases; unmatched junction bases: 8. The CDR3 contains 17 residues. The CDR3 DNA sequence: TGTGCCAGCAGCCAAGACCTGGGACTAGTGGGGACAGATACGCAGTATTTT. It encodes CASSQDLGLVGTDTQYF.

This chain links TRBV18 with TRBJ2-7; no reliable D call. CDR1 KGHSH and CDR2 LQKENI come from the germline V gene. Trimming pared 5 bases from V and 1 base from J, leaving 6 bases between. This CDR3 region has 12 residues. Here the CDR3 reads CASSSQSYEQYF. The CDR3 DNA is TGTGCCAGCTCATCTCAGTCCTACGAGCAGTACTTC.

The chain recombines TRBV29-1 with TRBJ1-1, with TRBD1 as a possible D gene (6 bases). CDR1 and CDR2 (germline): SQVTM, ANQGSEA. V was pared by 4 bases and J by 11 bases, with 11 bases between. This CDR3 is 10 amino acids long. The CDR3 coding sequence is TGCAGCGTTGTAGGGGGTGGGGCTTTCTTT. Translated, it gives CSVVGGGAFF.

The chain has TRBV3-1 (or the pseudogene TRBV3-2) and TRBJ2-6; D is unresolved. V dropped 7 bases and J dropped 2 bases, with 12 bases sitting between them. The germline V gene has CDR1 LGHDT and CDR2 YNNKEL (reference sequence). This CDR3 has 15 residues. CDR3 nucleotides: TGTGCCAGCACCCCATCTGAGACTGGGGCCAACGTCCTGACTTTC. Its protein is CASTPSETGANVLTF.

The chain has TRBV29-1 and TRBJ1-1; D gene uncertain. The CDR3 has 11 residues. V lost 6 bases and J 0 bases, leaving 5 bases between the germline ends. Germline CDR1 is SQVTM and CDR2 is ANQGSEA. CDR3 protein: CSVALNTEAFF. As DNA, the CDR3 is TGCAGCGTGGCACTGAACACTGAAGCTTTCTTT.

The gene calls are TRBV4-2 and TRBJ2-7, with TRBD2 matching over 12 bases. CDR3 length: 19 residues. J was trimmed by 3 bases and V by 0 bases; bases with no gene match: 12. Germline CDR1 reads LGHNA; CDR2 reads YNFKEQ. In nucleotides, the CDR3 is TGTGCCAGCAGCCAAGACCCTAGCGGGGGGGCACTTAAAGGCTACGAGCAGTACTTC. Residues: CASSQDPSGGALKGYEQYF.

This clone was recorded a few times. The V call is TRBV2, the J call TRBJ2-2; 14 bases map to TRBD2. The CDR3 is 19 residues long. The germline CDR1 and CDR2 sequences are SNHLY and FYNNEI. V lost 3 bases to trimming and J lost 3 bases; unmatched junction nucleotides: 9. The CDR3 spells CASSETSGRARRYTGELFF. CDR3 in DNA: TGTGCCAGCAGTGAGACTAGCGGGAGGGCCCGTCGGTACACCGGGGAGCTGTTTTTT.

The chain links TRBV29-1 to TRBJ1-4, with a possible D match to TRBD1 (5 bases). V was pared by 5 bases and J by 8 bases, with 18 bases between. Germline values: CDR1 SQVTM, CDR2 ANQGSEA. There are 14 residues in the CDR3. The DNA of the CDR3 is TGCAGCGTTACCCAGGGCACCCCTCGAGAAAAACTGTTTTTT. Protein product: CSVTQGTPREKLFF.

V gene TRBV25-1 combines with J gene TRBJ2-1, with D tentatively TRBD2 (6 bases). The germline V gene encodes CDR1 MGHDK and CDR2 SYGVNS. The germline V and J ends were trimmed by 3 bases and 13 bases, with 10 bases remaining between them. CDR3 length: 11 residues. The CDR3, as DNA: TGTGCCAGCAGTGAGGGACTGGGACAGTTCTTC. Amino acids: CASSEGLGQFF.

V usage is TRBV5-1 and J usage is TRBJ2-3; the match to TRBD1 covers 8 bases. Trimming cost V 4 bases and J 1 base; bases outside gene matches: 2. CDR3 length: 14 residues. Per germline, CDR1 SGHRS and CDR2 YFSETQ. The CDR3 loop is CASSPDRGTDTQYF. CDR3 coding DNA: TGCGCCAGCAGCCCGGACAGGGGCACAGATACGCAGTATTTT.

The chain links TRBV28 to TRBJ1-2; D gene unclear. Germline V gives CDR1 MDHEN, CDR2 SYDVKM. V was clipped by 11 bases and J by 7 bases, with 17 bases between them. CDR3 length equals 12 residues. CDR3 in DNA: TGTGCCGGTCTCGAGGAATTAGGTGGCTACACCTTC. Its protein product is CAGLEELGGYTF.

V and J are TRBV10-3 and TRBJ2-3; D may be TRBD2 (5 bases). This CDR3 is built from 16 residues. Germline CDR1 ENHRY, CDR2 SYGVKD. Trimming cost V 6 bases and J 0 bases, with 16 bases left between them. The CDR3 protein is CAISVSSYTSTDTQYF. DNA for the CDR3: TGTGCCATCAGCGTCTCTAGCTACACTAGCACAGATACGCAGTATTTT.

The chain recombines TRBV30 with TRBJ2-3, with a weak D call TRBD1 (5 bases). The V end lost 2 bases, the J end lost 4 bases, and 13 bases lay between the germline ends. Germline CDR1 GTSNPN, CDR2 SVGIG (reference sequence). The CDR3 spans 14 residues. The CDR3 sequence: CAWSPIGVPDTQYF. The CDR3 DNA follows: TGTGCCTGGAGTCCGATAGGGGTTCCAGATACGCAGTATTTT.

This chain links TRBV7-2 with TRBJ2-3; the D is unclear. Germline assignment: CDR1 SGHTA and CDR2 FQGNSA. V was clipped by 5 bases and J by 1 base, with 10 bases between them. The CDR3 runs to 14 residues. CDR3 loop: CASSVGGGTDTQYF. The CDR3 nucleotides are TGTGCCAGCAGCGTCGGCGGCGGCACAGATACGCAGTATTTT.

This clone was counted between two and nine times. V gene TRBV5-1 combines with J gene TRBJ2-1; TRBD2 matches at 13 bases. The CDR3 extends over 19 amino acids. With V trimmed by 1 base and J by 4 bases, 11 bases remained unmatched. Looked up from germline, CDR1 is SGHRS and CDR2 is YFSETQ. CDR3 nucleotides: TGCGCCAGCAGCTTGCCGCCGGGACTAGCGGGGACACAATACAATGAGCAGTTCTTC. Its translation: CASSLPPGLAGTQYNEQFF.

A few counts support this clone. The chain uses TRBV12-3 or TRBV12-4 and TRBJ2-5, with D possibly matching TRBD2 (5 bases). This CDR3 has 12 residues. V shed 6 bases and J shed 7 bases, with 12 bases lying between them. This chain's CDR3 is CASRTTVGTQYF. In DNA form, the CDR3 reads TGTGCCAGCAGGACTACAGTAGGGACCCAGTACTTC.

V and J are TRBV28 and TRBJ2-2, with 7 bases aligning to TRBD1. The V and J ends lost 8 bases and 1 base, in that order; junction bases with no gene match: 7. The CDR3 sequence is 15 residues long. Germline-derived CDR1 and CDR2 are MDHEN and SYDVKM. The CDR3 protein is CASELTGENTGELFF. The DNA for the CDR3 is TGTGCCAGCGAATTAACAGGGGAGAACACCGGGGAGCTGTTTTTT.

This chain joins TRBV18 and TRBJ1-1; tentatively, D is TRBD1 (5 bases). V dropped 3 bases and J dropped 3 bases, with 14 bases sitting between them. Germline V gene lookup returns CDR1 KGHSH and CDR2 LQKENI. The length of the CDR3 is 15 residues. The DNA of the CDR3 is TGTGCCAGCTCACCGGGCAGGGTAGGGTACACTGAAGCTTTCTTT. It encodes CASSPGRVGYTEAFF.

The genes are TRBV5-1 and TRBJ1-5, with D possibly matching TRBD1 (6 bases). Germline CDR1 is SGHRS and CDR2 is YFSETQ. Trimming removed 4 bases from V and 8 bases from J, with 13 bases in between. The CDR3 contains 13 residues. The CDR3 DNA reads as TGCGCCAGCAGCGAAGGGGGAGGGGAGCCCCAGCATTTT. It codes for CASSEGGGEPQHF.

The genes are TRBV27 and TRBJ1-6; perhaps TRBD1 as D (6 bases). The CDR3 totals 13 residues. From germline, CDR1 is MNHEY and CDR2 SMNVEV (reference sequence). Trimming took off 10 bases at V and 6 bases at J, with 13 bases between the two ends. CDR3 sequence: CATTGIGNSPLHF. Here the CDR3 DNA reads TGTGCCACGACAGGCATCGGTAATTCACCCCTCCACTTT.